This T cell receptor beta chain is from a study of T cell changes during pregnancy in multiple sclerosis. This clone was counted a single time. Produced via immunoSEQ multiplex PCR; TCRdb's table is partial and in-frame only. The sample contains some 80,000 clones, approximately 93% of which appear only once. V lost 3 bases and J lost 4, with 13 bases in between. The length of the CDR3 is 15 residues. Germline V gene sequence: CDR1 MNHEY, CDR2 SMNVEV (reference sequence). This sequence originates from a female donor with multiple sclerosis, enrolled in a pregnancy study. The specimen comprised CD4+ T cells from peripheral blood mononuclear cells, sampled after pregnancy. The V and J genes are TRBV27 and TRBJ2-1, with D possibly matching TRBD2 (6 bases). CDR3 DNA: TGTGCCAGCAGTTTTACCCGGGAGTCGTACAATGAGCAGTTCTTC. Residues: CASSFTRESYNEQFF.